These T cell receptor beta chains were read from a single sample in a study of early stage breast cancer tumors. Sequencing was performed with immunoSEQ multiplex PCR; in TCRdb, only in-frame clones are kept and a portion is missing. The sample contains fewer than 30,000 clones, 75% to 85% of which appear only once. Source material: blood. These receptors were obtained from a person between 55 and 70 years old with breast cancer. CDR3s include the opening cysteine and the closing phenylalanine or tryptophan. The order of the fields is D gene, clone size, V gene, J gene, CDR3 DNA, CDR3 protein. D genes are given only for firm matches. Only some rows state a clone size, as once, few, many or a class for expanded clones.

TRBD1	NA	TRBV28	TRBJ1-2	TGTGCCAGCAGATTAACAGGGGAGGGCTACACCTTC	CASRLTGEGYTF
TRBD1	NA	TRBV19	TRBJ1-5	TGTGCCAGTAGTCGTGATCCGGGACAGGCCGTTTCCAATCAGCCCCAGCATTTT	CASSRDPGQAVSNQPQHF
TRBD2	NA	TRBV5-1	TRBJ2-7	TGCGCCAGCAGCTTGGAACTAGCGGGAGAGCAGTACTTC	CASSLELAGEQYF
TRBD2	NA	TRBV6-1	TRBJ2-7	TGTGCCAGCAGTGATCCGGGACTACCATACGAGCAGTACTTC	CASSDPGLPYEQYF
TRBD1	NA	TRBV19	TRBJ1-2	TGTGCCATCGGGACAGAGACGAACTATGGCTACACCTTC	CAIGTETNYGYTF
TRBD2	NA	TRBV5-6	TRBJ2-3	TGTGCCAGCAGCAGCAGACTAGCGGGGCCTAGCACAGATACGCAGTATTTT	CASSSRLAGPSTDTQYF
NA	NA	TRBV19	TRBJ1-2	TGTGCCAGTAAAGAGGTCACCGCTAACTATGGCTACACCTTC	CASKEVTANYGYTF
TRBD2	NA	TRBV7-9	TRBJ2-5	TGTGCCAGCAGCCCAAAGGCATGGTACAGCGGGATAGGAGAGACCCAGTACTTC	CASSPKAWYSGIGETQYF
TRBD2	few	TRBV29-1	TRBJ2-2	TGCAGCGTTACGGGAGGGGCTCCGAACACCGGGGAGCTGTTTTTT	CSVTGGAPNTGELFF
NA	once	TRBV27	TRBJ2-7	TGTGCCAGCAGTTTACGACCCCCCGCGCAGGGTCCGTACTACGAGCAGTACTTC	CASSLRPPAQGPYYEQYF
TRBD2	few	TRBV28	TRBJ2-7	TGTGCCAGCAGGGCGACTAGCGGGGGAGGTGTAGAGCAGTACTTC	CASRATSGGGVEQYF
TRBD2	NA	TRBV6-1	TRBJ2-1	TGTGCCAGCAGTTCCGGGACTAGCGGCGTCCATGAGCAGTTCTTC	CASSSGTSGVHEQFF
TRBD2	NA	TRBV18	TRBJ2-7	TGTGCCAGCTCCAGGGTGGGAGCGGGAAGCTCCTACGAGCAGTACTTC	CASSRVGAGSSYEQYF
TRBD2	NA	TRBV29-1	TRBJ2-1	TGCAGCGTCGGACGCGGGGGGAATGAGCAGTTCTTC	CSVGRGGNEQFF
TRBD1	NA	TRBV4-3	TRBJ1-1	TGCGCCAGCAGCCAAGATTGGGGACAGGGCCATTTGTTGAGCACTGAAGCTTTCTTT	CASSQDWGQGHLLSTEAFF
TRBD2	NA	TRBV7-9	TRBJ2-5	TGTGCCAGCAGCCCCGGGACTAGCGGAGGAGAGACCCAGTACTTC	CASSPGTSGGETQYF
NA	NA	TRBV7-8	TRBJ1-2	TGTGCCAGCAGCTATAGGGAGAGGAGTGGCTACACCTTC	CASSYRERSGYTF
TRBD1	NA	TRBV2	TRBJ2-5	TGTGCCAGCAGCGCCGACAGGGTAGGCAAAGAGACCCAGTACTTC	CASSADRVGKETQYF
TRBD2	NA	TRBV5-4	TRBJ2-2	TGTGCCAGCAGCGTAGGACTAGCGGGCCTCACCGGGGAGCTGTTTTTT	CASSVGLAGLTGELFF
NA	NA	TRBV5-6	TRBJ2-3	TGTGCCAGCAGCCCCCGTGAGTCAGATACGCAGTATTTT	CASSPRESDTQYF
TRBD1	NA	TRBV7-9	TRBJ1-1	TGTGCCAGCAGCTTTAGGACAGGAGGGAACACTGAAGCTTTCTTT	CASSFRTGGNTEAFF
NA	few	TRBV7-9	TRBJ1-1	TGTGCCAGCAGCCCTCAGTCAATGAACACTGAAGCTTTCTTT	CASSPQSMNTEAFF
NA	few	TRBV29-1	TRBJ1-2	TGCAGCGTCCTCGGGGGGGCTTTCCATGGCTACACCTTC	CSVLGGAFHGYTF
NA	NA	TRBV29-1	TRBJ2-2	TGCAGCGCTGGAGGGTCCTACAGTACCGGGGAGCTGTTTTTT	CSAGGSYSTGELFF
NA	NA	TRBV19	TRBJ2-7	TGTGCCAGTAGTATTGGGTCCAGGGCTTACGAGCAGTACTTC	CASSIGSRAYEQYF
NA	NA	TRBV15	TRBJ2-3	TGTGCCACCAGCAGAGATCGCCCTAGCAAGGTTCAGGGGCCGCAGTATTTT	CATSRDRPSKVQGPQYF
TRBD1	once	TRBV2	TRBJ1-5	TGTGCCAGCACCATCGGGGCCGGGGACAGGGGGCATTTT	CASTIGAGDRGHF
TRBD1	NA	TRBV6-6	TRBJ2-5	TGTGCCAGCAGGTGGACAGGGGGGTGGGAGACCCAGTACTTC	CASRWTGGWETQYF
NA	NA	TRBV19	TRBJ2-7	TGTGCCAGTAGTCAGGGCGGGGCCGCCTCCCAGTACTTC	CASSQGGAASQYF
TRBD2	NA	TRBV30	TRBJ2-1	TGTGCCTGGGGTCTAGCGGGAAGAATCAATGAGCAGTTCTTC	CAWGLAGRINEQFF
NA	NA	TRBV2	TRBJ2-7	TGTGCCTCAGCGAGAGCCTACGAGCAGTACTTC	CASARAYEQYF
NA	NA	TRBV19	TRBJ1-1	TGTGCCAGTAGTATAGAGCAGCGCGCTGAAGCTTTCTTT	CASSIEQRAEAFF
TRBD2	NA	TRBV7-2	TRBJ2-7	TGTGCCAGCAGCTTAGTCAGCGCGGGGGTAGGGGAGCAGTACTTC	CASSLVSAGVGEQYF
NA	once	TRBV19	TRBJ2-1	TGTGCCAGTAGTATGAGATCGGACAATGAGCAGTTCTTC	CASSMRSDNEQFF
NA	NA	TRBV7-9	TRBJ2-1	TGTGCCAGCAGCTTGGTCTCGGGGGAGCAGTTCTTC	CASSLVSGEQFF
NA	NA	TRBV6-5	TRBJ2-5	TGTGCCAGCAGTTTTCCGCGGGGTCCTGACGGGACCCAGTACTTC	CASSFPRGPDGTQYF
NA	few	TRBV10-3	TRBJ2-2	TGTGCCATCAGCCCAGCTAGCACCGGGGAGCTGTTTTTT	CAISPASTGELFF
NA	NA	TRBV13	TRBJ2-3	TGTGCCAGCAGCTTAGGCTCGAGCAGGGAACCAGATACGCAGTATTTT	CASSLGSSREPDTQYF
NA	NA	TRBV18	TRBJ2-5	TGTGCCAGCTCACCACTTGGGACACAAGAGACCCAGTACTTC	CASSPLGTQETQYF
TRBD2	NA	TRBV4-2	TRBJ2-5	TGTGCCAGCAGCCAAGATATCGGCACTAGCGGGTCGCAAGAGACCCAGTACTTC	CASSQDIGTSGSQETQYF
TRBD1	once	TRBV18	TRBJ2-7	TGTGCCAGCTCACCATCTCGGGACAGGGGCCACGAGCAGTACTTC	CASSPSRDRGHEQYF
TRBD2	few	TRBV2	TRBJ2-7	TGTGCCAGCCGTCGACTAGCGGGAGCTGAAGAGCAGTACTTC	CASRRLAGAEEQYF
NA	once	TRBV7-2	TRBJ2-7	TGTGCCAGCAGCACAGGGACTATAAACGAGCAGTACTTC	CASSTGTINEQYF
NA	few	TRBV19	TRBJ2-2	TGTGCCAGTAGTATTGGAGGGACGAACACCGGGGAGCTGTTTTTT	CASSIGGTNTGELFF
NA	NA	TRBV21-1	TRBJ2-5	TGTGCCAGCAGCAAAGTCGTCGGGGTAGCGGGGTACCAAGAGACCCAGTACTTC	CASSKVVGVAGYQETQYF
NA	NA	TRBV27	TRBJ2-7	TGTGCCACCTCTGCCAGGCAGCTCCTGCCGGTCTCCTACGAGCAGTACTTC	CATSARQLLPVSYEQYF
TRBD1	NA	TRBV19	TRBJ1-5	TGTGCCAGTACCCACAGGGGGCGTAATCAGCCCCAGCATTTT	CASTHRGRNQPQHF
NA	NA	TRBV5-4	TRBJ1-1	TGTGCCAGCAGCTTTCACGGGGTGAATGAAGCTTTCTTT	CASSFHGVNEAFF
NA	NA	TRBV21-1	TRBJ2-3	TGTGCCAGCAGCAAAGGCGCAGGTACCACAGATACGCAGTATTTT	CASSKGAGTTDTQYF
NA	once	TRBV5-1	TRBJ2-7	TGCGCCAGCAGCTTCAGTCAGGGGCCCTACGAGCAGTACTTC	CASSFSQGPYEQYF
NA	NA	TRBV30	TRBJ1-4	TGTGCCTGGAGGGGACAAAATGAAAAACTGTTTTTT	CAWRGQNEKLFF
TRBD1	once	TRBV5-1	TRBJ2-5	TGCGCCAGCAGCCCTGGACAGGGGTTAGAGACCCAGTACTTC	CASSPGQGLETQYF
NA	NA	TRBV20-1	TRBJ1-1	TGCAGTGCTCCCGATCGGAGCGGGGCTTTCTTT	CSAPDRSGAFF
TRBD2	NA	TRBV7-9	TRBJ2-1	TGTGCCAGCAGCCTCCGACTAGCGGAATACAATGAGCAGTTCTTC	CASSLRLAEYNEQFF
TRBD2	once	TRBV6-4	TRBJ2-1	TGTGCCAGCAGTGCATCCTCTAGCGGTTACTACAATGAGCAGTTCTTC	CASSASSSGYYNEQFF
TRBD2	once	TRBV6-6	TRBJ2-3	TGTGCCAGCAGTAGGACTAGCGGGAGGGGTGGAGATACGCAGTATTTT	CASSRTSGRGGDTQYF
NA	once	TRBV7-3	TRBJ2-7	TGTGCCAGCAGCCCCGACAGGAACTACGAGCAGTACTTC	CASSPDRNYEQYF